This T cell receptor (beta chain) was documented in a study of shared clonotypes between healthy human individuals. Generated by immunoSEQ multiplex PCR, the TCRdb table keeps only in-frame clones and is missing some. There are about 700,000 clones in the sample; about 90% occur only once, and approximately 25% lies in the top ten. In the naive CD8 group, cells lacked CD45RO and were positively selected for CCR7, so terminally differentiated effector memory CD45RA+ cells were left out. The study, taken as a whole, reports: Clonotypes that were shared across a handful of donors made up around 5% of naive CD4 clonotypes.

This CDR3 is built from 14 residues. Trimming removed 7 bases from V and 4 bases from J; junction bases left unmatched: 8. Germline V gene lookup returns CDR1 SQVTM and CDR2 ANQGSEA. For this clone: Its antigen is still unknown.

The chain joins TRBV29-1 to TRBJ2-3, with 10 bases aligning to TRBD2. This receptor was taken from a young man in good health. The sequencing sample was made of naive CD8+ T cells sorted from blood. This CDR3 is CSALAGAVPDTQYF. The CDR3 nucleotides read TGCAGCGCCCTAGCGGGAGCTGTGCCAGATACGCAGTATTTT.